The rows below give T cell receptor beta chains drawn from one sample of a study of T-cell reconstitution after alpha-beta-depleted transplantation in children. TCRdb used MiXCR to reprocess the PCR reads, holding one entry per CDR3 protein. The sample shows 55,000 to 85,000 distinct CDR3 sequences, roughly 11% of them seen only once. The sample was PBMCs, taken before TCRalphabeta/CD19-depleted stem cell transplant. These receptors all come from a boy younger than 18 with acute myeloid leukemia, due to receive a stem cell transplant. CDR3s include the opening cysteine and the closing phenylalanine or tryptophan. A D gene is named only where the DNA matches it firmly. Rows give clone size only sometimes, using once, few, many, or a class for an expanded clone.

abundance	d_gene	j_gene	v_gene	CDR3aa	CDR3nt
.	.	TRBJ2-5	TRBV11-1	CASRPIQGNQETQYF	TGTGCCAGCAGACCTATCCAGGGGAATCAAGAGACCCAGTACTTC
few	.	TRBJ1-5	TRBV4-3	CASSQEWGNGNQPQHF	TGCGCCAGCAGCCAAGAATGGGGGAATGGCAATCAGCCCCAGCATTTT
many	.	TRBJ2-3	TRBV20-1	CSASPLVSTDTQYF	TGCAGTGCTAGCCCTTTAGTTAGCACAGATACGCAGTATTTT
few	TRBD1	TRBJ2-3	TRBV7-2	CASSFSLYSGTGSTDTQYF	TGTGCCAGCAGCTTTTCGCTCTACTCCGGGACAGGGAGCACAGATACGCAGTATTTT
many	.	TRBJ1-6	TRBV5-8	CASQLRNSPLHF	TGTGCCAGCCAGTTGAGGAATTCACCCCTCCACTTT
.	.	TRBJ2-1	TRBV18	CASSPHRGGEQFF	TGTGCCAGCTCACCACACAGGGGAGGTGAGCAGTTCTTC
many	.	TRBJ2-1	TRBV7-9	CASRETVYNEQFF	TGTGCCAGCAGGGAGACAGTTTACAATGAGCAGTTCTTC
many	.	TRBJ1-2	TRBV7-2	CASSRDSLYGYTF	TGTGCCAGCAGCCGAGACAGCCTCTATGGCTACACCTTC
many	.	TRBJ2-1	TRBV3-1	CASSQRVFPGYNEQFF	TGTGCCAGCAGCCAGAGGGTCTTTCCGGGCTACAATGAGCAGTTCTTC
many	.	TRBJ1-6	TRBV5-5	CASSSINSPLHF	TGTGCCAGCAGCTCAATAAATTCACCCCTCCACTTT
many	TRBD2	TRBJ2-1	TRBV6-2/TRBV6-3	CASSKLAGGHYNEQFF	TGTGCCAGCAGCAAACTAGCGGGAGGCCACTACAATGAGCAGTTCTTC
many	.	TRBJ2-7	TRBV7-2	CASSLGGTLVGQYF	TGTGCCAGCAGCTTAGGAGGGACCTTGGTCGGGCAGTACTTC
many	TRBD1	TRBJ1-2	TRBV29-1	CSVDKDRVRGNYGYTF	TGCAGCGTTGACAAGGACAGGGTTCGGGGTAACTATGGCTACACCTTC
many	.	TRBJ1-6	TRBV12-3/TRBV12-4	CASKMAGVRGGSPLHF	TGTGCCAGTAAAATGGCGGGGGTTAGGGGAGGCTCACCCCTCCACTTT
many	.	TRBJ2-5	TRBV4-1	CASSRRLLPQETQYF	TGCGCCAGCAGCCGGCGGTTGTTGCCCCAAGAGACCCAGTACTTC
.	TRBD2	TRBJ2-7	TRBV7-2	CASRGSSGSVSAEQYF	TGTGCCAGCAGGGGGTCTAGCGGGAGTGTTTCCGCCGAGCAGTACTTC
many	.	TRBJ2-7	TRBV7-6	CASSLDGLGYEQYF	TGTGCCAGCAGCTTAGACGGCCTGGGATACGAGCAGTACTTC
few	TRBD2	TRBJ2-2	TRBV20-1	CSAGLAGGHTGELFF	TGCAGTGCTGGACTAGCGGGGGGGCACACCGGGGAGCTGTTTTTT
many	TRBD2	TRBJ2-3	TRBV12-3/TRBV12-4	CASMRWRGGHFGTDTQYF	TGTGCCAGCATGAGGTGGCGGGGGGGGCATTTCGGCACAGATACGCAGTATTTT
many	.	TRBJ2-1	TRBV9	CASSVGAANAYNEQFF	TGTGCCAGCAGCGTCGGAGCGGCAAACGCCTACAATGAGCAGTTCTTC
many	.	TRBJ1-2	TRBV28	CASSIGTPNYGYTF	TGTGCCAGCTCTATAGGGACACCTAACTATGGCTACACCTTC
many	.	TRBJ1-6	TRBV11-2	CASSLGGESSPLHF	TGTGCCAGCAGCTTAGGAGGGGAAAGTTCACCCCTCCACTTT
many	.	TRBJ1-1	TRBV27	CASSLYGQNTEAFF	TGTGCCAGCAGTTTATACGGACAAAACACTGAAGCTTTCTTT
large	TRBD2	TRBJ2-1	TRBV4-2	CASSQDSPGRGNEQFF	TGTGCCAGCAGCCAAGATTCCCCCGGGAGGGGGAATGAGCAGTTCTTC
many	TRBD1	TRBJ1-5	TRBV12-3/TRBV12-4	CASSETGVDQPQHF	TGTGCCAGCAGTGAAACAGGGGTTGATCAGCCCCAGCATTTT
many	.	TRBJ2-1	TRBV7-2	CASSLLVAEQFF	TGTGCCAGCAGCTTACTAGTAGCTGAGCAGTTCTTC
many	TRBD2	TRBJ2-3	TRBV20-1	CSVPGLAGYAASTDTQYF	TGCAGTGTCCCGGGACTAGCGGGCTACGCGGCTAGCACAGATACGCAGTATTTT
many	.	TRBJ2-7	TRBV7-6	CASSPARDTWREQYF	TGTGCCAGCAGCCCCGCCCGGGACACGTGGAGGGAGCAGTACTTC
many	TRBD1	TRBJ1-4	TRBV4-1	CASSRGTGVTNEKLFF	TGCGCCAGCAGCCGCGGGACAGGGGTAACTAATGAAAAACTGTTTTTT
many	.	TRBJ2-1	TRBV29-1	CSAHADEQFF	TGCAGCGCCCATGCCGATGAGCAGTTCTTC
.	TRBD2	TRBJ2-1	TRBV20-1	CSAAGISSGRTYNEQFF	TGCAGTGCTGCCGGGATTTCGAGCGGGAGGACCTACAATGAGCAGTTCTTC
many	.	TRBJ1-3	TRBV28	CASSWVNRNTIYF	TGTGCCAGCAGTTGGGTGAACCGAAACACCATATATTTT
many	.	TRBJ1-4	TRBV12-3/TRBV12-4	CASSFYTGRNEKLFF	TGTGCCAGCAGTTTTTACACAGGCCGTAATGAAAAACTGTTTTTT
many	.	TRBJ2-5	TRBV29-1	CSVEDGGETQYF	TGCAGCGTTGAAGATGGGGGAGAGACCCAGTACTTC
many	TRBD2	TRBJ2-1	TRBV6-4	CASSHRGGPIAGVEQFF	TGTGCCAGCAGCCACCGGGGGGGTCCCATTGCCGGGGTTGAGCAGTTCTTC
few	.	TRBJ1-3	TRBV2	CASSGFDSTSGNTIYF	TGTGCCAGCAGTGGTTTTGACAGTACTTCTGGAAACACCATATATTTT
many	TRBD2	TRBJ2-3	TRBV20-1	CSASHGGAVDTQYF	TGCAGTGCTAGTCACGGGGGGGCGGTAGATACGCAGTATTTT
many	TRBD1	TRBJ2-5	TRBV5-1	CASSQEDLDRGWETQYF	TGCGCCAGCAGCCAGGAAGACTTGGACAGGGGGTGGGAGACCCAGTACTTC
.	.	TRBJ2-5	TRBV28	CASRGPGYRRRHQETQYF	TGTGCCAGCAGGGGCCCAGGGTATCGGAGACGGCACCAAGAGACCCAGTACTTC
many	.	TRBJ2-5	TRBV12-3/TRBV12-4	CASSLQKGLQF	TGTGCCAGCAGCCTACAGAAGGGCCTACAATTC
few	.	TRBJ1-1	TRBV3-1	CASSRRPRGTEAFF	TGTGCCAGCAGCCGCAGACCCAGGGGCACTGAAGCTTTCTTT
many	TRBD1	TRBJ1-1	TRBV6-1	CASWDRGSTEAFF	TGTGCCAGCTGGGACAGGGGATCCACTGAAGCTTTCTTT
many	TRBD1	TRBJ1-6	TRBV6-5	CASSSYRGAYNSPLHF	TGTGCCAGCAGTTCGTACAGGGGTGCCTATAATTCACCCCTCCACTTT
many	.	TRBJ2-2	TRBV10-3	CATGEKRDPGELFF	TGTGCCACCGGGGAGAAAAGGGACCCCGGGGAGCTGTTTTTT
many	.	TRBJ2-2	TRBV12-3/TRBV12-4	CASSPRALAGELFF	TGTGCCAGCAGTCCCAGGGCCCTCGCCGGGGAGCTGTTTTTT
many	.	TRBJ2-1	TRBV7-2	CASSLRATTYNEQFF	TGTGCCAGCAGCTTAAGAGCGACAACCTACAATGAGCAGTTCTTC
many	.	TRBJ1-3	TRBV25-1	CASSPGSGNTIYF	TGTGCCAGCAGCCCAGGGTCCGGAAACACCATATATTTT
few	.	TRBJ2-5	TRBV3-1	CASSQDGPGRETQYF	TGTGCCAGCAGCCAAGATGGTCCAGGGAGAGAGACCCAGTACTTC
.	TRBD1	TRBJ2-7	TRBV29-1	CSGKDRAYEQYF	TGCAGCGGGAAAGACAGGGCCTACGAGCAGTACTTC
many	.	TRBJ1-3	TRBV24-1	CATSDPPSVTGNTIYF	TGTGCCACCAGTGATCCTCCCTCTGTAACTGGAAACACCATATATTTT
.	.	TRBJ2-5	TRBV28	CASRGPPETQYF	TGTGCCAGCAGGGGGCCCCCAGAGACCCAGTACTTC
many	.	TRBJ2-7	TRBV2	CASRVGGYEQYF	TGTGCCAGTAGAGTTGGGGGTTACGAGCAGTACTTC
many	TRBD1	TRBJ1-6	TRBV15	CATSRDQGGFSPLHF	TGTGCCACCAGCAGAGATCAGGGGGGATTTTCACCCCTCCACTTT
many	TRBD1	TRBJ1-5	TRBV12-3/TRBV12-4	CASATGRDQPQHF	TGTGCCAGTGCGACAGGGCGGGATCAGCCCCAGCATTTT
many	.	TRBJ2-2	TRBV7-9	CASSDTTGSNTGELFF	TGTGCCAGCAGCGACACGACCGGCTCGAACACCGGGGAGCTGTTTTTT